The present T cell receptor beta chain was sequenced within a study of T cell responses to AZD1222 COVID-19 vaccine. Whole-study results and caveats: Only after the peak T cell response were repertoires sampled. Baseline serology detected seropositivity in only a handful of AZD1222 recipients. White British donors predominated, females outnumbered males, and clonal diversity was possibly underestimated. Regions left unmutated in variants are reportedly the target of nearly half of spike-specific TCRs.

The protocol was immunoSEQ multiplex PCR, while the TCRdb copy is restricted to in-frame clones and leaves out a portion. The table records about 55,000 clones, roughly 80% of them present only once. Concerning this clone itself: The antigen is unknown.

The CDR3 is made up of 15 amino acids. Trimming cost V 0 bases and J 6 bases, with 15 bases left between them. Germline V gene data show CDR1 as SNHLY and CDR2 as FYNNEI. Sequenced here: peripheral blood, sampled 28 days after the second AZD1222 dose. The chain carries TRBV2 and TRBJ2-7; D is tentatively TRBD1 or TRBD2 (5 bases each). This sequence was found in an adult who received the AZD1222 COVID-19 vaccine. The CDR3 loop is CASSEALLGPLEQYV. Written as DNA, the CDR3 is TGTGCCAGCAGTGAAGCGCTTTTGGGACCCCTCGAGCAGTACGTC.